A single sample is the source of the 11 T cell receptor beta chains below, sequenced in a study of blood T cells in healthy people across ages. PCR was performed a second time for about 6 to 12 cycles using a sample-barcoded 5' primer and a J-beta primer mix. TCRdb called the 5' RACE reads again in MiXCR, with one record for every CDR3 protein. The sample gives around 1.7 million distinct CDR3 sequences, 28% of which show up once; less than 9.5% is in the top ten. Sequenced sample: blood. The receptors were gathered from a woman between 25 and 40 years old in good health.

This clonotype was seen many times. The CDR3 coding sequence is TGTGCCAGCAGCCCGGACAGGGGAGGGGCCAAAAACATTCAGTACTTC. Translation gives CASSPDRGGAKNIQYF. V is TRBV7-2 and J is TRBJ2-4, with 9 bases aligning to TRBD1. The trim removed 5 bases at V and 1 base at J, leaving 6 bases unmatched. The germline CDR1 and CDR2 sequences are SGHTA and FQGNSA. The CDR3 sequence is 16 residues long.

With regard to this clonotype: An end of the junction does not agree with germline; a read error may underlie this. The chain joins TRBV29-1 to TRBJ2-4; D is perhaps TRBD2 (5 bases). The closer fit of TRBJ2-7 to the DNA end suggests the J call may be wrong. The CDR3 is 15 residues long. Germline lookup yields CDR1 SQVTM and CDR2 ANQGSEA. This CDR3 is CSVKDPHEGLYEQYF. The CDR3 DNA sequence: TGCAGCGTTAAAGATCCCCATGAGGGTTTGTACGAGCAGTACTTC.

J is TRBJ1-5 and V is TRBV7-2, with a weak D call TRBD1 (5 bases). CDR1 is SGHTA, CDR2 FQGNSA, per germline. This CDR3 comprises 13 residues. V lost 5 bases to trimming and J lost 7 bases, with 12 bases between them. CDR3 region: CASSKDEGQPQHF. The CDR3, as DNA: TGTGCCAGCAGCAAAGACGAGGGGCAGCCCCAGCATTTT.

CDR3 region: CASSLGGTAGAPYEQYF. CDR3 in DNA: TGCGCCAGCAGCTTGGGTGGGACGGCGGGAGCGCCCTACGAGCAGTACTTC. The chain carries TRBV5-1 and TRBJ2-7; 7 bases line up with TRBD2. The CDR3 consists of 17 residues. After removal of 0 bases from V and 2 bases from J, the junction contained 11 bases not matched to a gene. The germline V gene has CDR1 SGHRS and CDR2 YFSETQ.

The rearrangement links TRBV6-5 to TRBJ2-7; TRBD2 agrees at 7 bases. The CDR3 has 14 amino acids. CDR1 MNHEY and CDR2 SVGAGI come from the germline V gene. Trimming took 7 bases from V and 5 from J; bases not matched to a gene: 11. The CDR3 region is CASNLAAGAHEQYF. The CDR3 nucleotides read TGTGCCAGCAATTTAGCGGCGGGAGCCCACGAGCAGTACTTC.

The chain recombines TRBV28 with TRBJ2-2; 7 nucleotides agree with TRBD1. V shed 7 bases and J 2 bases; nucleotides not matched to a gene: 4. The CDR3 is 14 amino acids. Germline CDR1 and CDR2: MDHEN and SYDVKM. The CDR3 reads CASIGTDNTGELFF. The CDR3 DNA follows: TGTGCCAGCATTGGGACAGACAACACCGGGGAGCTGTTTTTT.

CDR3 sequence reads: CATSDPRVPDTQYF. The CDR3, as DNA: TGTGCCACCAGTGATCCACGGGTTCCAGATACGCAGTATTTT. The chain uses TRBV24-1 and TRBJ2-3; D gene ambiguous. V was cut by 3 bases and J by 4 bases, with 10 bases left in between. Germline values: CDR1 KGHDR, CDR2 SFDVKD. This CDR3 is built from 14 residues.

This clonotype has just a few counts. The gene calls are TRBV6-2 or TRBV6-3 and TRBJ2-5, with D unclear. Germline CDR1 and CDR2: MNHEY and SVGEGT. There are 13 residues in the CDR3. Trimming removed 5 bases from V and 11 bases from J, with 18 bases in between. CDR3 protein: CASSLPRIDQQYF. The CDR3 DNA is TGTGCCAGCAGTCTCCCCAGGATAGACCAGCAGTACTTC.

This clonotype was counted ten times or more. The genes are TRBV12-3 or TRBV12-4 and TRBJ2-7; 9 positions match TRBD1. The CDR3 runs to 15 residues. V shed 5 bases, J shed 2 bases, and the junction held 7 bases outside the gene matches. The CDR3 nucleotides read TGTGCCAGCAGTCCGACGGGACAGGGCCCCTACGAGCAGTACTTC. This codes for CASSPTGQGPYEQYF.

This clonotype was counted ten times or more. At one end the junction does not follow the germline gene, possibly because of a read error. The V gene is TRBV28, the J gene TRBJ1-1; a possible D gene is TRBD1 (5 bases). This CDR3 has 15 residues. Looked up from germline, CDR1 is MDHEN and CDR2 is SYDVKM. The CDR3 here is CVSTSKRAGRTEAFF. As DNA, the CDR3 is TGTGTCAGCACCTCAAAGAGGGCAGGGAGGACTGAAGCTTTCTTT.

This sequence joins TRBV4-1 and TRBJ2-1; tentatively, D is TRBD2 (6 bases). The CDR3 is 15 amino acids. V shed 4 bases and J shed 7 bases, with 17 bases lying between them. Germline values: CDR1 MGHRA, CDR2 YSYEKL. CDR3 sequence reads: CASSRLTGGANEQFF. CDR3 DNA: TGCGCCAGCAGCCGTTTGACGGGCGGGGCGAATGAGCAGTTCTTC.